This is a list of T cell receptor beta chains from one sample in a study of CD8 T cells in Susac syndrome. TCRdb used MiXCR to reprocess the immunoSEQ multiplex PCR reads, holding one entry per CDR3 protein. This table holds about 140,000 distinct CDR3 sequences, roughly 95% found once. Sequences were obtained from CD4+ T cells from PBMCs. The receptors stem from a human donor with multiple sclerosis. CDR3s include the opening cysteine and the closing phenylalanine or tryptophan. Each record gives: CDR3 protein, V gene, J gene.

cdr3_aa: CASSLTTGNYGYTF
v_call: TRBV12-3/TRBV12-4
j_call: TRBJ1-2

cdr3_aa: CASRPKPGLSYEQYF
v_call: TRBV27
j_call: TRBJ2-7

cdr3_aa: CAWSVPGLNTEAFF
v_call: TRBV30
j_call: TRBJ1-1

cdr3_aa: CSVEKSRNLAADTQYF
v_call: TRBV29-1
j_call: TRBJ2-3

cdr3_aa: CASNSYGRPSGANVLTF
v_call: TRBV6-5
j_call: TRBJ2-6

cdr3_aa: CASSFRQNQETQYF
v_call: TRBV7-9
j_call: TRBJ2-5

cdr3_aa: CASSTGEYEQYF
v_call: TRBV19
j_call: TRBJ2-7

cdr3_aa: CASGSGGDTGELFF
v_call: TRBV12-5
j_call: TRBJ2-2

cdr3_aa: CSVPGLAGGEQFF
v_call: TRBV29-1
j_call: TRBJ2-1

cdr3_aa: CASSFRDRPNYGYTF
v_call: TRBV5-4
j_call: TRBJ1-2

cdr3_aa: CASSPPQGLGSIQYF
v_call: TRBV28
j_call: TRBJ2-4

cdr3_aa: CATSDPGQGDTGELFF
v_call: TRBV24-1
j_call: TRBJ2-2

cdr3_aa: CSARVAGVGEQYF
v_call: TRBV20-1
j_call: TRBJ2-7

cdr3_aa: CASRESGGVYNEQFF
v_call: TRBV6-5
j_call: TRBJ2-1

cdr3_aa: CASSQDLDYNEQFF
v_call: TRBV3-1
j_call: TRBJ2-1

cdr3_aa: CASSYRGGVGDQPQHF
v_call: TRBV6-5
j_call: TRBJ1-5

cdr3_aa: CASRGQVIYEKLFF
v_call: TRBV12-3/TRBV12-4
j_call: TRBJ1-4

cdr3_aa: CATSDPGTGVGSEQFF
v_call: TRBV24-1
j_call: TRBJ2-1

cdr3_aa: CASSSQGRTDLYGYTF
v_call: TRBV5-6
j_call: TRBJ1-2

cdr3_aa: CAWRQTGGAGNSPLHF
v_call: TRBV30
j_call: TRBJ1-6

cdr3_aa: CASSPKGRDRHYEQYF
v_call: TRBV12-3/TRBV12-4
j_call: TRBJ2-7

cdr3_aa: CASSQRQGISNEQFF
v_call: TRBV4-3
j_call: TRBJ2-1

cdr3_aa: CSDGQGLNTEAFF
v_call: TRBV29-1
j_call: TRBJ1-1

cdr3_aa: CASSVGLAEPYEQYF
v_call: TRBV9
j_call: TRBJ2-7

cdr3_aa: CASSRGWGDGETQYF
v_call: TRBV18
j_call: TRBJ2-5

cdr3_aa: CSASAASVVSEQYF
v_call: TRBV20-1
j_call: TRBJ2-7

cdr3_aa: CASSKADRGTDTQYF
v_call: TRBV6-1
j_call: TRBJ2-3

cdr3_aa: CATSRAAPGEQFF
v_call: TRBV15
j_call: TRBJ2-1

cdr3_aa: CASGRRNTEAFF
v_call: TRBV14
j_call: TRBJ1-1

cdr3_aa: CAWSFIIAGDTTDTQYF
v_call: TRBV30
j_call: TRBJ2-3

cdr3_aa: CASSQGVGGYTF
v_call: TRBV3-1
j_call: TRBJ1-2

cdr3_aa: CASSNDRVTGELFF
v_call: TRBV7-9
j_call: TRBJ2-2

cdr3_aa: CASTPGRGVYGYTF
v_call: TRBV6-5
j_call: TRBJ1-2

cdr3_aa: CASSLAATGTGREAFF
v_call: TRBV7-2
j_call: TRBJ1-1

cdr3_aa: CASSLRTENYGYTF
v_call: TRBV7-2
j_call: TRBJ1-2

cdr3_aa: CAWTTGQASRNSPLHF
v_call: TRBV30
j_call: TRBJ1-6

cdr3_aa: CSVEAGASASSYNEQFF
v_call: TRBV29-1
j_call: TRBJ2-1